This T cell receptor beta chain was documented in a study of T cells in Graves' hyperthyroidism and ophthalmopathy. Study information: Initial diagnosis, before any treatment, was when peripheral blood was collected.

Researchers amplified the TCR beta CDR3 regions from RNA transcripts. The HTBI primer set drove a first-round RT-PCR of the TCR CDR3. TCRdb reprocessed the multiplex PCR reads with MiXCR, giving one entry per CDR3 protein. Here the sample spans around 600,000 distinct CDR3 sequences, 15% to 18% being singletons. Broader study findings: The majority of expanded thyroid clonotypes above 0.001 also appeared in blood.

In its sample, this clonotype was seen a few times. Its antigen is unidentified. Germline loops: CDR1 MNHNS, CDR2 SASEGT. The ends lost 7 bases at V and 3 bases at J; junction bases unmatched: 14. The CDR3 sequence is 16 residues long. A patient was excluded if there was uncontrolled infection, other autoimmune disease, pregnancy or lactation. PBMCs were derived from 7.5 to 10 ml fresh peripheral blood. The specimen was blood. The receptor's source is a woman under 40 with Graves' hyperthyroidism. The chain employs TRBV6-1 and TRBJ1-2; 7 nucleotides align to TRBD1. DNA for the CDR3: TGTGCCAGCATCGACCGGGACAGAGGAGGGGACTATGGCTACACCTTC. It encodes CASIDRDRGGDYGYTF.